One sample yielded the 31 T cell receptor beta chains listed below, sequenced in a study of response to subunit inactivated influenza vaccine. MiXCR, run by TCRdb on the RT-PCR reads, gives a single entry per CDR3 protein. The sample holds 560,000 or so distinct CDR3 sequences, 7.5% to 8.5% seen once. This sample comprised PBMCs from blood, obtained about 24 months after vaccination. The source of these receptors is a man between 50 and 75 years old who received an inactivated influenza vaccine.

The rearrangement joins TRBV4-3 to TRBJ1-1; D is unclear. Germline V gives CDR1 LGHNA, CDR2 YSLEER. CDR3 length: 13 amino acids. Trimming removed 2 bases at V and 0 bases at J, with 4 bases between. DNA of the CDR3: TGCGCCAGCAGCCAAATCTTGAACACTGAAGCTTTCTTT. Amino acids: CASSQILNTEAFF.

The sample holds many counts of this clonotype. V gene TRBV27 combines with J gene TRBJ1-6, with D possibly TRBD1 on 5 matching bases. Germline lookup yields CDR1 MNHEY and CDR2 SMNVEV (reference sequence). The length of the CDR3 is 15 residues. Trimming left V 8 bases short and J 9 bases short, with 20 bases between. CDR3 coding DNA: TGTGCCAGCTCTCTTTTCGGCGCAGGGTCTTCACCCCTCCACTTT. This gives the protein CASSLFGAGSSPLHF.

This clonotype was observed a handful of times. The chain couples TRBV28 to TRBJ1-4; tentative D call: TRBD1 (6 bases). From germline, CDR1 is MDHEN and CDR2 SYDVKM. The CDR3 consists of 12 residues. Trimming removed 5 bases from V and 11 bases from J, with 12 bases in between. CDR3 sequence reads: CASSRQVMKLFF. CDR3 nucleotides: TGTGCCAGCAGTCGACAGGTCATGAAACTGTTTTTT.

This clonotype was picked up a small number of times. The V call is TRBV6-1, the J call TRBJ1-2, with D possibly being TRBD1 (6 bases). The CDR3 loop spans 14 amino acids. With 6 bases removed from V and 5 bases from J, the gap between germline ends came to 16 bases. Germline-derived CDR1 and CDR2 are MNHNS and SASEGT. CDR3: CASRSRGPGYGYTF. In DNA, the CDR3 is TGTGCCAGCAGATCACGGGGGCCGGGGTATGGCTACACCTTC.

This clonotype was seen at least ten times. This rearrangement joins TRBV5-1 to TRBJ2-1, with D perhaps given as TRBD1 or TRBD2 (5 bases each). Germline assignment: CDR1 SGHRS and CDR2 YFSETQ. The CDR3 is made up of 14 amino acids. Trimming took off 4 bases at V and 5 bases at J, with 13 bases between the two ends. The CDR3 reads CASSNGGRDNEQFF. CDR3 sequence (DNA): TGCGCCAGCAGCAATGGGGGACGAGACAATGAGCAGTTCTTC. The complete variable domain, with remaining parts taken from reference TRBV5-1 and TRBJ2-1, reads KAGVTQTPRYLIKTRGQQVTLSCSPISGHRSVSWYQQTPGQGLQFLFEYFSETQRNKGNFPGRFSGRQFSNSRSEMNVSTLELGDSALYLCASSNGGRDNEQFFGPGTRLTVL.

This chain joins TRBV10-3 and TRBJ2-2; D is uncertain. Germline loops: CDR1 ENHRY, CDR2 SYGVKD. Trimming pared 6 bases from V and 0 bases from J, leaving 11 bases between. The CDR3 consists of 15 residues. The CDR3 DNA follows: TGTGCCATCAGAACCGGGCTCTCGAACACCGGGGAGCTGTTTTTT. Its translation is CAIRTGLSNTGELFF.

The CDR3 here is CASSMTGDPYNEQFF. The CDR3 DNA reads as TGTGCCAGCAGTATGACAGGGGACCCTTACAATGAGCAGTTCTTC. The chain has TRBV6-1 and TRBJ2-1, with 8 nucleotides matching TRBD1. V shed 5 bases, J shed 4 bases, and the junction held 7 bases outside the gene matches. CDR1 and CDR2 from the germline V gene are MNHNS and SASEGT. The CDR3 consists of 15 residues.

This clonotype came up many times. The rearrangement joins TRBV14 to TRBJ2-1; 8 bases are shared with TRBD2. The V segment lost 2 bases and the J segment 2 bases; nucleotides outside the gene matches: 8. This CDR3 has 17 amino acids. Germline V gives CDR1 SGHDN, CDR2 FVKESK. The chain's CDR3 is CASSQIHGLATYNEQFF. CDR3 nucleotide sequence: TGTGCCAGCAGCCAAATTCATGGACTAGCAACCTACAATGAGCAGTTCTTC.

This clonotype occurred a few times. The chain joins TRBV7-2 to TRBJ2-1; 10 nucleotides agree with TRBD2. CDR1 and CDR2 from the germline V gene are SGHTA and FQGNSA. With 1 base clipped from V and 7 bases from J, the junction kept 4 bases outside the gene matches. The CDR3 extends over 15 amino acids. The chain's CDR3 is CASSLDGLAVNEQFF. The DNA for the CDR3 is TGTGCCAGCAGCTTAGATGGACTAGCGGTAAATGAGCAGTTCTTC.

This clonotype was found a few times. J is TRBJ1-1 and V is TRBV10-3; no reliable D call. V lost 7 bases and J lost 4, with 10 bases in between. The CDR3 has 12 amino acids. Germline values: CDR1 ENHRY, CDR2 SYGVKD. The CDR3 reads CAIKRWGTEAFF. The CDR3 coding sequence is TGTGCCATCAAACGTTGGGGCACTGAAGCTTTCTTT.

This clonotype was observed many times. In DNA, the CDR3 is TGTGCCAGCAGTTATGGGCAGAATTCACCCCTCCACTTT. Protein product: CASSYGQNSPLHF. The genes are TRBV6-5 and TRBJ1-6, with D uncertain. The V end lost 3 bases, the J end lost 7 bases, and 7 bases lay between the germline ends. The CDR3 is 13 residues long. Germline-derived CDR1 and CDR2 are MNHEY and SVGAGI.

The chain uses TRBV7-2 and TRBJ2-4; D is possibly TRBD1 or TRBD2 (5 bases each). The CDR3 covers 20 residues. Per the germline V gene, CDR1 is SGHTA and CDR2 is FQGNSA. Trimming pared 0 bases from V and 0 bases from J, leaving 21 bases between. In DNA, the CDR3 is TGTGCCAGCAGCTTAGCGGGACCCGACGGGGCCAATCTAGCCAAAAACATTCAGTACTTC. Translating it yields CASSLAGPDGANLAKNIQYF.

The CDR3 sequence is CASSIAGGGETQYF. CDR3 DNA: TGTGCCAGCAGTATAGCGGGAGGCGGGGAGACCCAGTACTTC. The rearrangement uses TRBV28 and TRBJ2-5, with TRBD2 matching over 10 bases. CDR1 and CDR2 from the germline V gene are MDHEN and SYDVKM. V gave up 5 bases and J gave up 5 bases; unmatched junction bases: 5. CDR3 length: 14 amino acids.

The chain uses TRBV5-1 and TRBJ1-4; D is uncertain. The CDR3 covers 17 residues. With 0 bases removed from V and 3 bases from J, the gap between germline ends came to 15 bases. Germline CDR1 and CDR2: SGHRS and YFSETQ. DNA of the CDR3: TGCGCCAGCAGCTTGGACCCCCAAGGTCTGGCTAATGAAAAACTGTTTTTT. Residues: CASSLDPQGLANEKLFF.

Notes on this clonotype: One junction end does not reproduce the germline sequence, and a read error may be involved. The rearrangement uses TRBV20-1 and TRBJ1-5, with 9 nucleotides matching TRBD1. The CDR3 loop spans 15 amino acids. CDR1 is DFQATT, CDR2 SNEGSKA, per germline (reference sequence). The CDR3 nucleotides read TGCAGTGTCTCAGGATCGGGACAGGGTTGGCAGCCCCACCATTTT. Translating gives CSVSGSGQGWQPHHF.

The rearrangement uses TRBV7-2 and TRBJ2-3; no reliable D call. Germline V gene lookup returns CDR1 SGHTA and CDR2 FQGNSA. This CDR3 has 15 residues. V lost 5 bases and J lost 0, with 12 bases in between. The CDR3 protein is CASSPQVRSTDTQYF. DNA of the CDR3: TGTGCCAGCAGCCCCCAGGTGCGGAGCACAGATACGCAGTATTTT.

The V call is TRBV6-5, the J call TRBJ1-2, with 8 bases fitting TRBD1. Germline V lookup: CDR1 MNHEY, CDR2 SVGAGI. Trimming at V came to 5 bases and at J to 8 bases, leaving 4 bases not matched to a gene. This CDR3 spans 12 amino acids. The DNA of the CDR3 is TGTGCCAGCAGTCAGGGGGCCTGGGGCTACACCTTC. Amino acid sequence: CASSQGAWGYTF.

This clonotype has just a few counts. The chain combines TRBV20-1 with TRBJ2-3; a weak D match, TRBD1 (5 bases). CDR1 DFQATT and CDR2 SNEGSKA come from the germline V gene (reference sequence). This CDR3 is built from 13 residues. V lost 4 bases and J lost 5, with 13 bases in between. This CDR3 reads CSAMAGLGDTQYF. For the CDR3, the DNA is TGCAGTGCTATGGCAGGGCTGGGAGATACGCAGTATTTT.

This clonotype was seen more than once but under ten times. CDR3 nucleotide sequence: TGTGCCAGCAACCGGAACGTCGGGGGCCCGAACACCGGGGAGCTGTTTTTT. Its protein is CASNRNVGGPNTGELFF. The chain has TRBV9 and TRBJ2-2; D is tentatively TRBD1 or TRBD2 (6 bases each). The CDR3 is 17 amino acids. Looked up from germline, CDR1 is SGDLS and CDR2 is YYNGEE. V dropped 6 bases and J dropped 0 bases, with 18 bases sitting between them.

This chain uses TRBV5-6 with TRBJ2-2, with D possibly being TRBD2 (6 bases). The V gene lost 0 bases and the J gene lost 7 bases, with 13 bases spanning the gap. This CDR3 has 15 residues. Germline assignment: CDR1 SGHDT and CDR2 YYEEEE. CDR3 sequence reads: CASSLAGTLVGELFF. In nucleotides, the CDR3 is TGTGCCAGCAGCTTGGCCGGGACTCTGGTCGGGGAGCTGTTTTTT.

The chain combines TRBV10-1 with TRBJ2-5; 10 bases fit TRBD1. The germline V gene has CDR1 WNHNN and CDR2 SYGVQD (reference sequence). V lost 4 bases and J lost 0; bases outside the gene matches: 8. The CDR3 has 17 amino acids. The DNA for the CDR3 is TGCGCCAGCAGTGGGACTAGACAGGGGGCGAACCAAGAGACCCAGTACTTC. It codes for CASSGTRQGANQETQYF.

V and J are TRBV9 and TRBJ2-2; tentative D call: TRBD1 (6 bases). V lost 0 bases and J 4 bases, leaving 10 bases between the germline ends. Per the germline V gene, CDR1 is SGDLS and CDR2 is YYNGEE. This CDR3 is 15 amino acids long. The CDR3 DNA reads as TGTGCCAGCAGCGTAGGGGGGCCTACCACCGGGGAGCTGTTTTTT. Protein: CASSVGGPTTGELFF.

This chain uses TRBV29-1 with TRBJ2-7, with D perhaps TRBD2 (6 bases). The CDR3 loop spans 13 amino acids. Per germline, CDR1 SQVTM and CDR2 ANQGSEA. Trimming stripped 5 bases from V and 7 bases from J, with 18 bases between. The DNA of the CDR3 is TGCAGCGTTCCGTCTAGCGCCGGACGGGAGCAGTACTTC. Its protein is CSVPSSAGREQYF.

J is TRBJ2-7 and V is TRBV7-9; D call uncertain. This CDR3 comprises 13 residues. Germline V gene data show CDR1 as SEHNR and CDR2 as FQNEAQ (reference sequence). V lost 3 bases, J lost 2 bases, and 8 bases lay in between. The CDR3 DNA follows: TGTGCCAGCAGCTTCGAGGCTCCCTACGAGCAGTACTTC. Its protein is CASSFEAPYEQYF.

The chain is built from TRBV29-1 and TRBJ2-7; D tentatively fits TRBD1 or TRBD2 (5 bases each). The CDR3 covers 13 residues. Deletions cut 6 bases from V and 8 bases from J, with 20 bases between. The germline V gene has CDR1 SQVTM and CDR2 ANQGSEA. The CDR3 DNA reads as TGCAGCGTCGGGACCCGCTCGGATCGGAAGCAGTACTTC. It is translated as CSVGTRSDRKQYF.

Ten or more counts support this clonotype. The rearrangement links TRBV6-1 to TRBJ1-5; the D gene is possibly TRBD1 (5 bases). Between the trimmed V and J ends, which lost 7 bases and 4 bases, there was a span of 14 bases. This CDR3 has 14 residues. Germline CDR1 reads MNHNS; CDR2 reads SASEGT. CDR3 bases: TGTGCCAGCAACTCGCAGGGTTGGAATCAGCCCCAGCATTTT. It is translated as CASNSQGWNQPQHF.

CDR3 nucleotide sequence: TGTGCCAGCAGTTTATCAGGTCACGCCTCTGGGGCCAACGTCCTGACTTTC. Its translation is CASSLSGHASGANVLTF. The rearrangement uses TRBV12-3 or TRBV12-4 and TRBJ2-6; D uncertain. V was trimmed by 2 bases and J by 0 bases, leaving 11 bases between them. CDR3 length: 17 amino acids.

The rearrangement links TRBV3-1 to TRBJ2-7; a possible D gene is TRBD2 (6 bases). Germline V lookup: CDR1 LGHDT, CDR2 YNNKEL (reference sequence). V was trimmed by 1 base and J by 7 bases, leaving 17 bases between them. This CDR3 region has 15 residues. The CDR3 reads CASSQGGRVGGEQYF. The CDR3 nucleotides are TGTGCCAGCAGCCAAGGAGGCCGCGTTGGAGGGGAGCAGTACTTC.

The sample holds many counts of this clonotype. The chain recombines TRBV20-1 with TRBJ2-3; TRBD1 agrees at 9 bases. The V gene end was trimmed by 6 bases and the J gene end by 5 bases; junction bases not matched to a gene: 6. The CDR3 runs 13 residues. Germline V lookup: CDR1 DFQATT, CDR2 SNEGSKA (reference sequence). The CDR3 loop is CSARQGGGDTQYF. The CDR3 coding sequence is TGCAGTGCCCGACAGGGGGGTGGAGATACGCAGTATTTT.

This clonotype was detected only a few times. The chain links TRBV20-1 to TRBJ2-7, with 8 bases lining up with TRBD1. V shed 0 bases, J shed 3 bases, and the junction held 4 bases outside the gene matches. There are 14 residues in the CDR3. Germline V gene data show CDR1 as DFQATT and CDR2 as SNEGSKA (reference sequence). The CDR3 DNA reads TGCAGTGCTAGAGATCGGGACAGGTACTACGAGCAGTACTTC. This sequence encodes CSARDRDRYYEQYF.

Only a few counts were recorded for this clonotype. This rearrangement joins TRBV29-1 to TRBJ2-3; 7 bases agree with TRBD1. Germline trimming cut 7 bases from V and 2 bases from J; bases unmatched to any gene: 6. Germline CDR1 reads SQVTM; CDR2 reads ANQGSEA. The CDR3 extends over 13 amino acids. CDR3 in amino acids: CSGQGLSTDTQYF. The DNA of the CDR3 is TGCAGCGGACAGGGCCTCTCCACAGATACGCAGTATTTT.